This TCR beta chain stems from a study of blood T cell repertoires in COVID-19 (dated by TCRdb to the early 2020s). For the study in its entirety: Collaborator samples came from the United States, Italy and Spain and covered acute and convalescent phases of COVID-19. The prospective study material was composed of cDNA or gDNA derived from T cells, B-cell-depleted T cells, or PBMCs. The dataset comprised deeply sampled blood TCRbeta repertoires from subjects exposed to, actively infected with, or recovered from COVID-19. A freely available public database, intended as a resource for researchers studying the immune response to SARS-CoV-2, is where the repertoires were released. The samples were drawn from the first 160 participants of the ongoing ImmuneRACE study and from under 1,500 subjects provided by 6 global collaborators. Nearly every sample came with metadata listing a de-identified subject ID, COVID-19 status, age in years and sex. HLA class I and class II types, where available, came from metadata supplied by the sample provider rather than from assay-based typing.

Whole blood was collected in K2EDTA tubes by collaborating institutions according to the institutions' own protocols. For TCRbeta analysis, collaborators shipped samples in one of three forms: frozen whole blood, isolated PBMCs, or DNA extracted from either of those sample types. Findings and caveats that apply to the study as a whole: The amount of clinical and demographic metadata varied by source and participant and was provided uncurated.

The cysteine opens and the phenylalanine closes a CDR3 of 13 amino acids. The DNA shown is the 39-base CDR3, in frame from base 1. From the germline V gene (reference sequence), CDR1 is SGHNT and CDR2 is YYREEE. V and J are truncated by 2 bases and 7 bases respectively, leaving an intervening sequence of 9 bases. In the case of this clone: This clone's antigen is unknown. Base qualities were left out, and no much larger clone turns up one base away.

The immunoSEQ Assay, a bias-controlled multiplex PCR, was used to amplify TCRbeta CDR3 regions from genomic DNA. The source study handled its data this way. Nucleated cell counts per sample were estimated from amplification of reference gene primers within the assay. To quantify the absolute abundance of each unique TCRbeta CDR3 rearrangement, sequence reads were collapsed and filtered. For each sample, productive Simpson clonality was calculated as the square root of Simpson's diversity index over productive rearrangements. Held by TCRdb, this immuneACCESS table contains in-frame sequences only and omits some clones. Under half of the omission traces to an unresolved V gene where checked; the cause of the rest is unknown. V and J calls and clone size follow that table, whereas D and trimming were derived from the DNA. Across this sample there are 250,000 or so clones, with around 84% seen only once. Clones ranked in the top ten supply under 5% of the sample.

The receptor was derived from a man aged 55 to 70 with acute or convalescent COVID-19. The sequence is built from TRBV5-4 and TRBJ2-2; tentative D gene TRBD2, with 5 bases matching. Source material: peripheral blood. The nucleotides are TGTGCCAGCAGCTTAGGACTCCGCGGGGAGCTGTTTTTT. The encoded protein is CASSLGLRGELFF.